The T cell receptor (beta chain) under discussion was sequenced for a study of regulatory T cells in long-lasting Graves disease. Study-wide background: Those with persistent Graves' disease had received antithyroid drugs for over 5 years with positive TSH receptor antibodies.

Documented time point: persistent/refractory GD, antithyroid drugs over 5 years with positive TRAb. RNA extracted from PBMCs served as the sequencing template. The germline V gene encodes CDR1 MNHNS and CDR2 SASEGT. The trim removed 5 bases at V and 3 bases at J, leaving 23 bases unmatched. This CDR3 is 20 amino acids long. The authors built TCR beta libraries using iRepertoire HTBI primers and Arm-PCR of CDR3 regions. TCRdb analysed the multiplex PCR reads with MiXCR anew, one entry per CDR3 protein. Found here are approximately 350,000 distinct CDR3 sequences, 20% to 25% of them singletons; the top ten hold approximately 28%.

The TCR was taken from a woman between 35 and 50 years old with Graves disease. This chain joins TRBV6-1 and TRBJ2-7, with 9 bases that match TRBD2. Sequencing was performed on peripheral blood mononuclear cells (PBMCs), taken when the disease was refractory, from a patient treated with antithyroid drugs. For the CDR3, the DNA is TGTGCCAGCAGTACACCGAAGGGGGGGCTAGCGGGGAGAGGTGGCTACGAGCAGTACTTC. Its protein is CASSTPKGGLAGRGGYEQYF.